One T cell receptor (beta chain) is described in this entry. TCRdb processed the RT-PCR reads anew with MiXCR; each CDR3 protein has one entry. The table shows about 540,000 distinct CDR3 sequences, with around a quarter occurring only once. These data are taken from a study of response to subunit inactivated influenza vaccine. The CDR3 runs to 16 residues. Trimming stripped 7 bases from V and 0 bases from J, with 13 bases between. Per the germline V gene, CDR1 is MNHEY and CDR2 is SMNVEV (reference sequence). Separately, the same data were catalogued under a study of T cells expressing NK-cell markers. That publication notes: Scientists made TCR beta cDNA using 5'RACE template switching with UMIs. CD3+CD56+NKG2C+, CD3+CD56+NKG2C- and CD3+CD56-NKG2C+ T cells, once sorted, supplied the TCR beta repertoires. There were seven HCMV-seropositive donors and one seronegative donor among the eight sequenced. CD8+ T cells in a handful of donors included dominant NKG2C+ clonotypes at roughly 1.0-7.0%.

The chain combines TRBV27 with TRBJ2-6; D gene uncertain. The source was CD4+ T cells sorted from PBMCs, collected 11 to 12 days after vaccination. The TCR comes from a man between 50 and 59 years old who received an inactivated influenza vaccine. Written as DNA, the CDR3 is TGTGCCAGCACCCGGGCTTGGTACTCTGGGGCCAACGTCCTGACTTTC. It encodes CASTRAWYSGANVLTF.